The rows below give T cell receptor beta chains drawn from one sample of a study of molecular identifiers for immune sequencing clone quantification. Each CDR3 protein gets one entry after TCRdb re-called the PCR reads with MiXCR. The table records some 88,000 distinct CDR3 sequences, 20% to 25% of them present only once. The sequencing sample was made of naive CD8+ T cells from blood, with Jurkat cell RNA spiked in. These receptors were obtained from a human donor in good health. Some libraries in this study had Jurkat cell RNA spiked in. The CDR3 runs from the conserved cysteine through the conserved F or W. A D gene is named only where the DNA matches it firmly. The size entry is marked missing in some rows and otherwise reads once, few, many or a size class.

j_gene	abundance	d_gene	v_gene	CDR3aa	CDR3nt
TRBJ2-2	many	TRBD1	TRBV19	CASRTPGQVNGNTGELFF	TGTGCCAGTAGAACCCCGGGACAGGTGAACGGGAACACCGGGGAGCTGTTTTTT
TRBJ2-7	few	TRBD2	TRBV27	CASSLSGGETYEQYF	TGTGCCAGCAGTTTATCTGGGGGGGAAACCTACGAGCAGTACTTC
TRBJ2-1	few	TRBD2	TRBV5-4	CASSTGTSGKLRQFF	TGTGCCAGCAGCACCGGGACTAGCGGGAAGTTACGGCAGTTCTTC
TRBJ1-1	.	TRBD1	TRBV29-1	CSGDRVWIDTEAFF	TGCAGCGGGGACAGGGTCTGGATAGACACTGAAGCTTTCTTT
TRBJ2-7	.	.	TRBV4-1	CASSQGLGESYEQYF	TGCGCCAGCAGCCAAGGTCTGGGGGAGTCCTACGAGCAGTACTTC
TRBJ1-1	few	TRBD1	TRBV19	CASSPGQGSVTEAFF	TGTGCCAGTAGCCCTGGACAGGGGTCGGTCACTGAAGCTTTCTTT
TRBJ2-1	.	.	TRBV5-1	CASSLKGGSYNEQFF	TGCGCCAGCAGCTTGAAGGGGGGCTCCTACAATGAGCAGTTCTTC
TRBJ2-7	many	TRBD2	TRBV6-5	CASSQLAGENEQYF	TGTGCCAGCAGTCAGCTAGCGGGGGAGAACGAGCAGTACTTC
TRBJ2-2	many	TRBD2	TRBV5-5	CASSLVPAGDTGELFF	TGTGCCAGCAGCTTGGTTCCAGCGGGAGATACCGGGGAGCTGTTTTTT
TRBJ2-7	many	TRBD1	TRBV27	CASSPGQGRFSYEQYF	TGTGCCAGCAGTCCGGGACAGGGGCGGTTTTCCTACGAGCAGTACTTC
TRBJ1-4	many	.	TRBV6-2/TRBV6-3	CASSRIYGGKLFF	TGTGCCAGCAGTCGGATCTACGGCGGAAAACTGTTTTTT
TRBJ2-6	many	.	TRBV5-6	CASIIWAGANVLTF	TGTGCCAGCATAATTTGGGCTGGGGCCAACGTCCTGACTTTC
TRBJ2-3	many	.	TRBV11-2	CASSLVVWQESTDTQYF	TGTGCCAGCAGCTTAGTCGTATGGCAGGAGAGCACAGATACGCAGTATTTT
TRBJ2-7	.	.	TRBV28	CASSLLLDGAYEQYF	TGTGCCAGCAGTTTACTTTTGGACGGGGCCTACGAGCAGTACTTC
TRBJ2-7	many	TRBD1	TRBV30	CAWSYGTGYEQYF	TGTGCCTGGAGTTATGGGACAGGCTACGAGCAGTACTTC
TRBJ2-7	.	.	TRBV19	CASSINRAIDEQYF	TGTGCCAGTAGTATAAACAGGGCAATCGACGAGCAGTACTTC
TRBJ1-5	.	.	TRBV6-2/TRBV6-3	CASSYYDQPQHF	TGTGCCAGCAGCTATTATGATCAGCCCCAGCATTTT
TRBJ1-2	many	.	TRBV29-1	CSATVPTDYGYTF	TGCAGCGCTACGGTCCCGACGGACTATGGCTACACCTTC
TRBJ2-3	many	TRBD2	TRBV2	CASKGLDGSDTQYF	TGTGCCAGCAAGGGACTAGACGGCTCAGATACGCAGTATTTT
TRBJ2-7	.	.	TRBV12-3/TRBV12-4	CASSPMPGAYEQYF	TGTGCCAGCAGCCCTATGCCGGGAGCTTACGAGCAGTACTTC
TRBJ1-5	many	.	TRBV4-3	CASSQSRHVSNQPQHF	TGCGCCAGCAGCCAATCTCGACATGTTAGCAATCAGCCCCAGCATTTT
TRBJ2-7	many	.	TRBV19	CASLQGHEQYF	TGTGCCAGTTTACAGGGCCACGAGCAGTACTTC
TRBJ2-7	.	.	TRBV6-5	CASSINLNSYEQYF	TGTGCCAGCAGCATAAACCTTAACTCCTACGAGCAGTACTTC
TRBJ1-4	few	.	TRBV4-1	CAGSLEAAYVVDEKLFF	TGCGCCGGCAGCTTAGAAGCAGCTTATGTCGTGGATGAAAAACTGTTTTTT
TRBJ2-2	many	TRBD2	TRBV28	CASTPVSGGGLTGELFF	TGTGCCAGCACCCCAGTCAGCGGGGGGGGCTTGACCGGGGAGCTGTTTTTT
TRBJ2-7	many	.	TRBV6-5	CASSYSGQGLSPEYF	TGTGCCAGCAGTTACTCGGGGCAGGGCCTAAGTCCGGAGTACTTC
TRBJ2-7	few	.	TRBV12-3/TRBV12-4	CASSLVLAPYEQYF	TGTGCCAGCAGTTTGGTCCTAGCGCCCTACGAGCAGTACTTC
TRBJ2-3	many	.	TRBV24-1	CATGRTTDTQYF	TGTGCCACCGGCAGAACCACAGATACGCAGTATTTT
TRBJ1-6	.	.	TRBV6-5	CASSYSMANRNSPLHF	TGTGCCAGCAGTTACTCGATGGCCAATCGGAATTCACCCCTCCACTTT
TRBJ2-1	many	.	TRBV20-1	CSALRRQAQPYNEQFF	TGCAGTGCTCTACGACGACAGGCACAACCCTACAATGAGCAGTTCTTC
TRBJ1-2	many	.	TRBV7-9	CASSLGRDPSNGYTF	TGTGCCAGCAGCTTGGGCAGGGATCCCTCAAATGGCTACACCTTC
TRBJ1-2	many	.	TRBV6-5	CASSYGLGEYGYTF	TGTGCCAGCAGTTACGGGCTGGGGGAATATGGCTACACCTTC
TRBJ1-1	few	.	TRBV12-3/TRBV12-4	CASSPGPEGAEAFF	TGTGCCAGCAGTCCCGGGCCCGAGGGCGCTGAAGCTTTCTTT
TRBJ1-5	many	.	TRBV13	CASSAGTSNQPQHF	TGTGCCAGCAGCGCGGGAACTAGCAATCAGCCCCAGCATTTT
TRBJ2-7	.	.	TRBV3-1	CASSLSRSLPYEQYF	TGTGCCAGCAGCCTCAGTCGGTCCCTCCCCTACGAGCAGTACTTC
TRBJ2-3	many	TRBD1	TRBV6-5	CASSYRPGTGFEDTQYF	TGTGCCAGCAGTTACCGTCCCGGGACAGGGTTCGAGGATACGCAGTATTTT
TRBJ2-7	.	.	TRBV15	CATRQMGTYEQYF	TGTGCCACCAGGCAGATGGGAACCTACGAGCAGTACTTC
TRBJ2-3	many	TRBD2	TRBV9	CASSVSRTSGGTDTQYF	TGTGCCAGCAGCGTATCGCGGACTAGCGGGGGCACAGATACGCAGTATTTT
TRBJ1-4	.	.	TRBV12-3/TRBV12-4	CASSLSSEKLFF	TGTGCCAGCAGTTTATCCTCGGAAAAACTGTTTTTT
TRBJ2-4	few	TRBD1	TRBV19	CASSPKQGEVTKNIQYF	TGTGCCAGTAGCCCGAAACAGGGGGAGGTGACCAAAAACATTCAGTACTTC
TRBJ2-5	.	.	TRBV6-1	CASKSSTSYQETQYF	TGTGCCAGCAAGAGCAGCACATCGTACCAAGAGACCCAGTACTTC
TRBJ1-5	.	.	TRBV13	CASSSPGVGQPQHF	TGTGCCAGCAGCTCTCCGGGGGTCGGGCAGCCCCAGCATTTT
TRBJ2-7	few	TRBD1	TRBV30	CAWRLRDSSYEQYF	TGTGCCTGGAGACTCCGGGACAGCTCCTACGAGCAGTACTTC
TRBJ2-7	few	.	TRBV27	CASGSSSYEQYF	TGTGCCAGCGGCTCAAGCTCCTACGAGCAGTACTTC
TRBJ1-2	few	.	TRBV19	CASNLPPGDGYTF	TGTGCCAGTAACCTCCCGCCCGGGGATGGCTACACCTTC
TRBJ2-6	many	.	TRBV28	CASGPLGANVLTF	TGTGCCAGCGGACCCCTCGGGGCCAACGTCCTGACTTTC
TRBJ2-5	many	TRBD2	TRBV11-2	CASSSYPGGQQETQYF	TGTGCCAGCAGCTCGTACCCGGGAGGCCAGCAAGAGACCCAGTACTTC
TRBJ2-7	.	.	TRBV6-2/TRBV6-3	CASSSTDPGEQYF	TGTGCCAGCAGTTCAACCGACCCGGGCGAGCAGTACTTC
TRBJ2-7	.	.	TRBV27	CASSLTGSSYEQYF	TGTGCCAGCAGTTTAACCGGGTCGAGCTACGAGCAGTACTTC
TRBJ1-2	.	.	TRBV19	CASSRLGTVYGYTF	TGTGCCAGTAGTCGCCTGGGTACCGTCTATGGCTACACCTTC
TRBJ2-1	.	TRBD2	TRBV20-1	CSAREEREITYNEQFF	TGCAGTGCTAGAGAGGAGCGGGAGATCACCTACAATGAGCAGTTCTTC
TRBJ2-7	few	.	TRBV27	CASSWGMAYEQYF	TGTGCCAGCAGTTGGGGTATGGCCTACGAGCAGTACTTC
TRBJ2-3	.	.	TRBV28	CAGSFNSGSTDTQYF	TGTGCCGGCAGCTTTAATTCAGGGTCCACAGATACGCAGTATTTT
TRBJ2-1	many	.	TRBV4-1	CASSPRTGPQYNEQFF	TGCGCCAGCAGCCCTCGGACCGGACCCCAATACAATGAGCAGTTCTTC
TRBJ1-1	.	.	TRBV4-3	CASSHDRGDTEAFF	TGCGCCAGCAGCCACGACAGAGGGGACACTGAAGCTTTCTTT
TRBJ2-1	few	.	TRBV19	CASSISGSSSYNEQFF	TGTGCCAGTAGTATATCGGGCAGTAGCTCCTACAATGAGCAGTTCTTC